What follows is one T cell receptor (beta chain) and its context. The sample holds many counts of this clonotype. This clone's antigen is unknown. No much larger clone exists at a distance of one base, and base qualities are not known. Using a constant-region primer and ProtoScript II reverse transcriptase, TCRbeta-specific cDNA was reverse-transcribed from approximately 0.55 ug total RNA. Construction of the TCRbeta libraries relied on three nested rounds of multiplex PCR, following a slightly modified ARM-PCR procedure. Each of the first two PCR rounds ran for nine to ten cycles and used multiplex TRBV1-TRBV30 forward primers together with a Cbeta reverse primer. Sample barcodes and Illumina adapters were added in a final 25-cycle PCR using Deep VentR polymerase. Before sequencing, amplicons between 200 and 500 bp were purified from gel using a QIAquick gel extraction kit. TCRbeta amplicons were sequenced on an Illumina HiSeq 2500 with 250-bp paired-end reads. Processing in the source paper ran as follows. Quality trimming of reads was performed with Trimmomatic v0.33, and paired reads were merged with FLASH v1.2.11 so that full CDR3 sequences could be recovered. V, D and J germline segments were assigned to the rearranged TCRbeta sequences using MiGEC v1.2.1b. VDJtools v1.0.0 computed clonotype statistics and Shannon-Wiener diversity indices. To cut down on sampling bias, every analysis after diversity analysis relied on just the 250 most abundant clonotypes from each sample. TCRdb applied fastp at Q25 and MiXCR to the public reads, then kept only in-frame beta chains. Each CDR3 protein gets just one entry, which takes the most common genes and DNA from the rows behind it. Here the V and J calls rest on TCRdb's processing, not on the authors' analysis. The sample contains 300,000 to 400,000 distinct CDR3 sequences, 65% of them found a single time. The ten largest clonotypes hold approximately 9% of the sample.

The data were taken from a study of tumor-infiltrating lymphocytes in primary liver carcinoma (dated by TCRdb to 2016 to 2017). A note on the overall study: About 5 patients with histopathologically diagnosed primary liver carcinoma underwent surgical resection in China between 2015 and 2016. Reproducibility between technical replicate repertoires was high, with correlation coefficients above 0.98 and mean shared-clone rates about 0.89. TCRbeta repertoire sequencing, expression microarrays and whole-exome sequencing were combined in the study across five regions of each liver tumor, with adjacent normal tissue and blood also included. The five patients, three men and two women aged 30 to 69 years, had hepatocellular carcinoma (four) or combined HCC and intrahepatic cholangiocarcinoma (one). A total of roughly 35 specimens from 5 patients, comprising some 25 tumor regions, 5 adjacent noncancerous liver tissues and 5 peripheral blood samples, were covered by TCRbeta repertoire sequencing. Each sample produced roughly 3.65 to 7.5 million productive TCRbeta reads, and read depth showed no significant difference between tissue types. Tumors of the five patients were stage T1-T3 N0M0 with maximum diameters of roughly 4.2 to 11 cm. Beyond this particular receptor, the publication reports: Only a few patients were included in the study, and the authors note that the findings should be validated in a larger study. Repertoire overlap was higher between tumor regions (mean roughly 35%) than tumor-adjacent (approximately 17%) or tumor-blood (approximately 15%) pairs, consistent with antigen-driven expansion. Bulk unsorted samples precluded comparing CD4+ and CD8+ T cell repertoires. Only the TCR beta chain was sequenced, which likely underestimates true repertoire diversity because unpaired alpha chains were not captured. The top 250 clones accounted for a significantly greater share of the repertoire in tumors than in blood (p = 0.039).

The CDR3 goes from the cysteine to the phenylalanine over 13 residues. The sequence is cut down to CDR3 DNA, 39 bases in frame from base 1. Germline trimming amounts to 5 bases on V and 7 bases on J, with 7 as the count of junction bases outside the gene matches. CDR1 SQVTM and CDR2 ANQGSEA were looked up in the germline V gene. RNA from unsorted whole blood was extracted with TRIzol reagent, and germline DNA was obtained with the DNeasy Blood & Tissue kit. Patients had chronic HBV infection and were treatment-naive at sampling. Approximately 4 milliliters of peripheral blood were collected into K2EDTA tubes before surgery.

The receptor's source is a man aged 40-49 years with primary liver carcinoma and hepatitis B virus infection. The V gene is TRBV29-1 and the J gene is TRBJ1-4; a stretch of 7 junction bases matches TRBD1. The sequenced sample consisted of peripheral blood. The sequenced DNA is TGCAGCGTTACAGGGGTAGAGGGTGAAAAACTGTTTTTT. Its translation reads: CSVTGVEGEKLFF.